Each of the 2 T cell receptor beta chains below was sequenced from the same sample in a study of cytomegalovirus exposure and HLA in healthy donors. Vbeta (60) and Jbeta (13) primers were used in the PCR. The assay was immunoSEQ multiplex PCR, and TCRdb's table has in-frame clones only and misses some. The table has about 160,000 clones, 80% seen once. Sequenced material: PBMCs. The origin of the receptors is a man between 25 and 39 years old in good health and CMV-seronegative.

This clone occurred once. The CDR3 loop is CAISDSNRGFDQPQHF. The CDR3 DNA is TGTGCCATCAGTGATAGTAACAGGGGTTTTGATCAGCCCCAGCATTTT. The chain joins TRBV10-3 to TRBJ1-5; TRBD1 aligns across 7 bases. J was trimmed by 5 bases and V by 3 bases; bases with no gene match: 10. Germline assignment: CDR1 ENHRY and CDR2 SYGVKD. The CDR3 totals 16 residues.

This sequence joins TRBV7-6 and TRBJ2-2; 7 nucleotides line up with TRBD1. V gave up 6 bases and J gave up 4 bases; unmatched junction bases: 5. Per the germline V gene, CDR1 is SGHVS and CDR2 is FNYEAQ. This CDR3 comprises 14 residues. The CDR3: CASRPDRVTGELFF. CDR3 in DNA: TGTGCCAGCAGACCCGACAGGGTCACCGGGGAGCTGTTTTTT. The whole variable domain, remainder taken from reference TRBV7-6 and TRBJ2-2, is GAGVSQSPRYKVTKRGQDVALRCDPISGHVSLYWYRQALGQGPEFLTYFNYEAQQDKSGLPNDRFSAERPEGSISTLTIQRTEQRDSAMYRCASRPDRVTGELFFGEGSRLTVL.